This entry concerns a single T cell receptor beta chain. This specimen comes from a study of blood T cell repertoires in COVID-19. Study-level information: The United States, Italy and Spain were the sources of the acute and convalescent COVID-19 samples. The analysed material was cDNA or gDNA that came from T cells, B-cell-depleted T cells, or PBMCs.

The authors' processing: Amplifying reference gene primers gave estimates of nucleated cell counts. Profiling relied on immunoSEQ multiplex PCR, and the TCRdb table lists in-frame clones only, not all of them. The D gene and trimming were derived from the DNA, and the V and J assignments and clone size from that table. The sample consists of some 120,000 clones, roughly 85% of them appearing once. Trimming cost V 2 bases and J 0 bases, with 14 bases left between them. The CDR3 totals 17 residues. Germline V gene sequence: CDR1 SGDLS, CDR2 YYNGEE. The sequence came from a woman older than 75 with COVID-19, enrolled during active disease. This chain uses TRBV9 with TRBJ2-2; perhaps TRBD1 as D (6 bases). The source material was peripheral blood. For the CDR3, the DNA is TGTGCCAGCAGCGTCCTAGGTGGGGGCGCGAACACCGGGGAGCTGTTTTTT. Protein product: CASSVLGGGANTGELFF.